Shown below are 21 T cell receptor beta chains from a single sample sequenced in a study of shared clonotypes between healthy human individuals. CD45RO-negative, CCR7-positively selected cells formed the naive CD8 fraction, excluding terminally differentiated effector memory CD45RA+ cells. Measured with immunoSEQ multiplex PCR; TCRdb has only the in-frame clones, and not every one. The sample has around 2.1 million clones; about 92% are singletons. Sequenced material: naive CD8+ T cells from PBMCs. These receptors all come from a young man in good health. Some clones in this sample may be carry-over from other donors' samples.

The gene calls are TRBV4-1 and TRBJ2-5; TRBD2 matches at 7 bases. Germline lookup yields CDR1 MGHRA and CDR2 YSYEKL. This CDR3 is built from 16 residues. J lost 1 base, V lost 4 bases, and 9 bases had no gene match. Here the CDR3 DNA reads TGCGCCAGCAGCCGCCTAGCGGAAGATCGCCAAGAGACCCAGTACTTC. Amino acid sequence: CASSRLAEDRQETQYF.

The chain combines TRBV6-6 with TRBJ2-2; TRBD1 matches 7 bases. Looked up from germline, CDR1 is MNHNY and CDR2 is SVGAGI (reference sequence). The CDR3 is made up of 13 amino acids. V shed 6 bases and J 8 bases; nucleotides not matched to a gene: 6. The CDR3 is CASSRDRVGELFF. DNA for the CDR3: TGTGCCAGCAGCCGCGACAGGGTGGGGGAGCTGTTTTTT.

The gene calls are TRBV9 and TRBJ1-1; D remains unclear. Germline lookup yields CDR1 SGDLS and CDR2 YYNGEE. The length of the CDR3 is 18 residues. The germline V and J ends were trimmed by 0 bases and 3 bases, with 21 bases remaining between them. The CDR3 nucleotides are TGTGCCAGCAGCGTAGGGTCGAGGGTTACAGATTCGGACACTGAAGCTTTCTTT. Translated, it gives CASSVGSRVTDSDTEAFF. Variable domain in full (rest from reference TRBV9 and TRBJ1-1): DSGVTQTPKHLITATGQRVTLRCSPRSGDLSVYWYQQSLDQGLQFLIQYYNGEERAKGNILERFSAQQFPDLHSELNLSSLELGDSALYFCASSVGSRVTDSDTEAFFGQGTRLTVV.

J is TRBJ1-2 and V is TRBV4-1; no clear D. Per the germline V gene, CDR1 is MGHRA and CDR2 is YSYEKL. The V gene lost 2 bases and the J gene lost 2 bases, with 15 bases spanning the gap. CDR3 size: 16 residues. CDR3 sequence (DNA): TGCGCCAGCAGCCAAAGTTGGGCGGATCCCAACTATGGCTACACCTTC. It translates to CASSQSWADPNYGYTF.

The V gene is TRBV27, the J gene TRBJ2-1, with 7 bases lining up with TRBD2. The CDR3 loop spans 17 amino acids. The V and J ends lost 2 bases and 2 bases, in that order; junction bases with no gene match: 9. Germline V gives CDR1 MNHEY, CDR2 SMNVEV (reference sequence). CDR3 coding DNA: TGTGCCAGCAGTTTAAATCCGGGGGGAGGACCCTACAATGAGCAGTTCTTC. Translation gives CASSLNPGGGPYNEQFF.

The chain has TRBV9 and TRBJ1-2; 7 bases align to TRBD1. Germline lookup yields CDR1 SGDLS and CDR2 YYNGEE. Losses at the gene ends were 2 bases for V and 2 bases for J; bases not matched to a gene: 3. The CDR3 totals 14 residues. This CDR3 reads CASSVDRENYGYTF. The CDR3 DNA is TGTGCCAGCAGCGTTGACAGGGAAAACTATGGCTACACCTTC.

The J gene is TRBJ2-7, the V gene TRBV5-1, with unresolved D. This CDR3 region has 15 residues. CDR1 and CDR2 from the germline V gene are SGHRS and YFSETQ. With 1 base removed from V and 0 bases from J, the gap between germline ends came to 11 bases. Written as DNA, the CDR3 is TGCGCCAGCAGCTTGACTACTTTTACCTCCTACGAGCAGTACTTC. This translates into CASSLTTFTSYEQYF. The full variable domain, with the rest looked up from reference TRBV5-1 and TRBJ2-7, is KAGVTQTPRYLIKTRGQQVTLSCSPISGHRSVSWYQQTPGQGLQFLFEYFSETQRNKGNFPGRFSGRQFSNSRSEMNVSTLELGDSALYLCASSLTTFTSYEQYFGPGTRLTVT.

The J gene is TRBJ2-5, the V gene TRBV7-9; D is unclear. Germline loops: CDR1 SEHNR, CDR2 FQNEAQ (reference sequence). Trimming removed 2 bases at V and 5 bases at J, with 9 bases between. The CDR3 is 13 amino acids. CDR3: CASSLPNLETQYF. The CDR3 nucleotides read TGTGCCAGCAGCTTACCCAACTTGGAGACCCAGTACTTC.

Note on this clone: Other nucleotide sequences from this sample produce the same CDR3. CDR3 nucleotides: TGTGCCAGCAGCGTTGGGCGGGGGACTGAAGCTTTCTTT. It yields the protein CASSVGRGTEAFF. The rearrangement links TRBV9 to TRBJ1-1; possible D gene TRBD1, 5 bases. The CDR3 length is 13 residues. Trimming took off 2 bases at V and 5 bases at J, with 10 bases between the two ends. Per the germline V gene, CDR1 is SGDLS and CDR2 is YYNGEE. Complete variable domain (other parts from reference TRBV9 and TRBJ1-1): DSGVTQTPKHLITATGQRVTLRCSPRSGDLSVYWYQQSLDQGLQFLIQYYNGEERAKGNILERFSAQQFPDLHSELNLSSLELGDSALYFCASSVGRGTEAFFGQGTRLTVV.

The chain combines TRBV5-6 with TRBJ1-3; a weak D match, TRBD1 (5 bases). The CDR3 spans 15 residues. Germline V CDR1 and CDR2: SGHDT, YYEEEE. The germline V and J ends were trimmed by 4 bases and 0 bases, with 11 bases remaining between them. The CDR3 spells CASSGGLNSGNTIYF. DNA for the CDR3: TGTGCCAGCAGCGGGGGTCTCAACTCTGGAAACACCATATATTTT. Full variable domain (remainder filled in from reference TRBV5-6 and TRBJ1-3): DAGVTQSPTHLIKTRGQQVTLRCSPKSGHDTVSWYQQALGQGPQFIFQYYEEEERQRGNFPDRFSGHQFPNYSSELNVNALLLGDSALYLCASSGGLNSGNTIYFGEGSWLTVV.

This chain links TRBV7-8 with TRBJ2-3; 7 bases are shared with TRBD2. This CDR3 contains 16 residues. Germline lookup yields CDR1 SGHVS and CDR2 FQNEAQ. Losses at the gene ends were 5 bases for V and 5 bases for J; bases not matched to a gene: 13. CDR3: CASSRSGRESGDTQYF. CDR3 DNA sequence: TGTGCCAGCAGCCGCTCCGGGCGGGAGTCGGGAGATACGCAGTATTTT.

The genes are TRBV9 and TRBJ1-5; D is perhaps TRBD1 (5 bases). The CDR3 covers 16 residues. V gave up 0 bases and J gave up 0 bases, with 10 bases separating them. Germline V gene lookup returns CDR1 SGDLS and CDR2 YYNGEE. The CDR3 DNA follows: TGTGCCAGCAGCGTAGGTGGGGACCCTAGCAATCAGCCCCAGCATTTT. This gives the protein CASSVGGDPSNQPQHF. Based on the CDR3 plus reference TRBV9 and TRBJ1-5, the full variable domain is DSGVTQTPKHLITATGQRVTLRCSPRSGDLSVYWYQQSLDQGLQFLIQYYNGEERAKGNILERFSAQQFPDLHSELNLSSLELGDSALYFCASSVGGDPSNQPQHFGDGTRLSIL.

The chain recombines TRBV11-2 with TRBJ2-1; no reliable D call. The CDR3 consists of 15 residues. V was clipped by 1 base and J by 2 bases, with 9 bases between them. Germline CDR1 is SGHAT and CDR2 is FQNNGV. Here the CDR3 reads CASSLGRNTYNEQFF. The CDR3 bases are TGTGCCAGCAGCTTAGGCAGGAACACCTACAATGAGCAGTTCTTC.

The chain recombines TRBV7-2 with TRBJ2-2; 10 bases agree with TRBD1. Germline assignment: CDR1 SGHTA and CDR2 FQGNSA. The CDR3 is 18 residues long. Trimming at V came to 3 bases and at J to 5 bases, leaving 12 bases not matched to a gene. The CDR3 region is CASSFLKGTGERTGELFF. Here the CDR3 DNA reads TGTGCCAGCAGCTTTTTAAAGGGGACAGGGGAGAGGACCGGGGAGCTGTTTTTT. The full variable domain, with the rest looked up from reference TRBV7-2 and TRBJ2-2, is GAGVSQSPSNKVTEKGKDVELRCDPISGHTALYWYRQSLGQGLEFLIYFQGNSAPDKSGLPSDRFSAERTGGSVSTLTIQRTQQEDSAVYLCASSFLKGTGERTGELFFGEGSRLTVL.

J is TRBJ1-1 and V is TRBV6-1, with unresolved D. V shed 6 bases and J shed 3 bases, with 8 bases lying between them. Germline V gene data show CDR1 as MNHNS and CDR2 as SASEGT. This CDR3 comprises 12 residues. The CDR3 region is CASSDGYTEAFF. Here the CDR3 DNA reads TGTGCCAGCAGCGACGGGTACACTGAAGCTTTCTTT.

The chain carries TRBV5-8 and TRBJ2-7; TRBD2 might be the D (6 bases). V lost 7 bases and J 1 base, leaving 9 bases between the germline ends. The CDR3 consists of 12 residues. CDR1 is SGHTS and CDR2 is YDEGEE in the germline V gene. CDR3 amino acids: CASGGGSYEQYF. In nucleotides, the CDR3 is TGTGCCAGCGGAGGAGGGTCCTACGAGCAGTACTTC.

CDR3 residues: CASSPSLSGANVLTF. CDR3 nucleotide sequence: TGTGCCAGCAGCCCAAGTCTCTCTGGGGCCAACGTCCTGACTTTC. The chain links TRBV7-9 to TRBJ2-6; D is ambiguous. V was pared by 5 bases and J by 0 bases, with 8 bases between. CDR3 length: 15 residues. The germline V gene has CDR1 SEHNR and CDR2 FQNEAQ (reference sequence). Complete variable domain (other parts from reference TRBV7-9 and TRBJ2-6): DTGVSQNPRHKITKRGQNVTFRCDPISEHNRLYWYRQTLGQGPEFLTYFQNEAQLEKSRLLSDRFSAERPKGSFSTLEIQRTEQGDSAMYLCASSPSLSGANVLTFGAGSRLTVL.

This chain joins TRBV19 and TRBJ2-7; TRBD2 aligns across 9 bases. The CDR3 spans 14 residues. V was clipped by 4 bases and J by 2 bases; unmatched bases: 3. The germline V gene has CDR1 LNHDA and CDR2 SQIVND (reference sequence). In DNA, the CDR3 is TGTGCCAGTAGTACCCTAGCGGGACCCTACGAGCAGTACTTC. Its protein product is CASSTLAGPYEQYF. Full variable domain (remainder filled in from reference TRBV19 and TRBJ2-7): DGGITQSPKYLFRKEGQNVTLSCEQNLNHDAMYWYRQDPGQGLRLIYYSQIVNDFQKGDIAEGYSVSREKKESFPLTVTSAQKNPTAFYLCASSTLAGPYEQYFGPGTRLTVT.

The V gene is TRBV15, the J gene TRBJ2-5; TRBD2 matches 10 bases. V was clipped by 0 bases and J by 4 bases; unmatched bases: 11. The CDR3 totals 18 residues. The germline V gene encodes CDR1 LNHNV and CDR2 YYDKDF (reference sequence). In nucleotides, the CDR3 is TGTGCCACCAGCAGAGATCAGACCCTAGCGGGAGTTGCAGAGACCCAGTACTTC. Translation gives CATSRDQTLAGVAETQYF.

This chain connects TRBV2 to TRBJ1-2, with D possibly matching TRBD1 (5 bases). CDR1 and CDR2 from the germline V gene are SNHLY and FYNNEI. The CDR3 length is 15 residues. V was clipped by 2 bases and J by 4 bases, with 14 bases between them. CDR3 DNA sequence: TGTGCCAGCAGTGAAACGCCTGGACATAGCTATGGCTACACCTTC. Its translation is CASSETPGHSYGYTF.

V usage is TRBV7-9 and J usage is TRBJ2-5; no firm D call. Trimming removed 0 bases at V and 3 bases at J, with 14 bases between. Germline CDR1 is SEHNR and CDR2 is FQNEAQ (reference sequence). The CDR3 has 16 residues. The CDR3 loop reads CASSLAGYSQKETQYF. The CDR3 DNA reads TGTGCCAGCAGCTTAGCGGGGTATAGTCAAAAAGAGACCCAGTACTTC.